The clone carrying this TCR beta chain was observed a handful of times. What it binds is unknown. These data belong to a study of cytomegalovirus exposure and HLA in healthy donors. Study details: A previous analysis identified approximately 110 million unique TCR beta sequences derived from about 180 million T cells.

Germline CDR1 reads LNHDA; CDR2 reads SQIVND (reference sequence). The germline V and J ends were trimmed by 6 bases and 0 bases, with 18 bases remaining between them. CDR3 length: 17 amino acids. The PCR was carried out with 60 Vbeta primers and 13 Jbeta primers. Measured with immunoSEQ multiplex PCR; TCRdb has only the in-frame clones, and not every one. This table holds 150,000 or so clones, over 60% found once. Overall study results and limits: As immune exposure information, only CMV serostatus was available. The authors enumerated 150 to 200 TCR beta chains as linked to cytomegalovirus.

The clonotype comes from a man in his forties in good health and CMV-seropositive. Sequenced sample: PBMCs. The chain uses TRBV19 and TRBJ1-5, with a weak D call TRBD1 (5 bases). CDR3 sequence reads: CASSNPDSSYSNQPQHF. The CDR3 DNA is TGTGCCAGTAGCAACCCCGACAGCTCCTATAGCAATCAGCCCCAGCATTTT.